This T cell receptor beta chain was captured in a study of blood T cell repertoires in COVID-19. Study-wide context: Material from acute and convalescent COVID-19 was sourced from the United States, Italy and Spain. PBMCs, B-cell-depleted T cells, or T cells were the source of the cDNA or gDNA that made up the material.

In the original analysis: Amplified reference gene primers provided the basis for estimating nucleated cell counts. The repertoire was sequenced with immunoSEQ multiplex PCR; TCRdb's copy has only in-frame clones and lacks some. D and trimming come from the DNA, and the V and J calls and clone size come from that table. The sample lists about 64,000 clones, about 88% occurring once. The germline V gene encodes CDR1 MGHRA and CDR2 YSYEKL. The CDR3 consists of 14 residues. The V gene lost 5 bases and the J gene lost 7 bases, with 18 bases spanning the gap. The specimen was peripheral blood. V usage is TRBV4-1 and J usage is TRBJ2-7; the D gene is possibly TRBD2 (6 bases). The sequence was obtained from a man between 70 and 80 years old with acute or convalescent COVID-19. The CDR3 DNA reads as TGCGCCAGCAGCTCAAGATTAAACGGGGGAGAGCAGTACTTC. Amino acids: CASSSRLNGGEQYF.